A selection of T cell receptor beta chains follows, all from one sample in a study of cytomegalovirus exposure and HLA in healthy donors. The repertoire was sequenced with immunoSEQ multiplex PCR; TCRdb's copy has only in-frame clones and lacks some. Seen here are fewer than 150,000 clones, around 81% observed once, and the top ten hold less than 3.5%. Specimen: PBMCs. Every receptor here comes from a male donor in good health and CMV-seronegative. The CDR3 runs from the conserved cysteine through the conserved F or W. D genes are given only for firm matches. Size is stated for part of the rows, as once, few or many counts, or as a class when the clone is expanded.

cdr3_nt cdr3_aa j_call d_call v_call clone_size cdr3_length
TGTGCCAGCAGCACCCTCTCGGTCTCGAACACTGAAGCTTTCTTT CASSTLSVSNTEAFF TRBJ1-1 - TRBV9 - 15
TGTGCCTGGAGTGTAGAGGCCCCCCACGAGCAGTACTTC CAWSVEAPHEQYF TRBJ2-7 - TRBV30 - 13
TGTGCCAGCAGTGAATCGATAGCGGGGATAGATACGCAGTATTTT CASSESIAGIDTQYF TRBJ2-3 TRBD2 TRBV6-4 - 15
TGTGCCAGCAGTTACGCGGGGGGGCGATACAATGAGCAGTTCTTC CASSYAGGRYNEQFF TRBJ2-1 TRBD2 TRBV6-5 - 15
TGTGCCAGCAGCCCGCGGGACTCGGGAGAGACCCAGTACTTC CASSPRDSGETQYF TRBJ2-5 - TRBV7-8 once 14
TGCGCCAGCAGCTTGGACAGGGATGGGACTGAAGCTTTCTTT CASSLDRDGTEAFF TRBJ1-1 - TRBV5-1 - 14
TGTGCCAGCAGCTTGTATCGAGAGACCCAGTACTTC CASSLYRETQYF TRBJ2-5 - TRBV5-6 - 12
TGTGCCTGGGGACAGGGAGACTTCTTCTATGGCTACACCTTC CAWGQGDFFYGYTF TRBJ1-2 TRBD1 TRBV30 - 14
TGCGCCAGCAGCTTTGGGGTGGGACAGGAAGCTTTCTTT CASSFGVGQEAFF TRBJ1-1 TRBD1 TRBV5-1 - 13
TGTGCCTCCCTTCCCCCGATTAGCGGGGAAAGCACAGATACGCAGTATTTT CASLPPISGESTDTQYF TRBJ2-3 TRBD2 TRBV30 - 17
TGTGCCTGGAGCCCTACTAGGTACTATGGCTACACCTTC CAWSPTRYYGYTF TRBJ1-2 - TRBV30 - 13
TGTGCCAGCAGTGAAAGAAGTACAGGGTGGAGGACTGAAGCTTTCTTT CASSERSTGWRTEAFF TRBJ1-1 - TRBV25-1 - 16
TGTGCCTGGAGTGTACGGAGCTACGAGCAGTACTTC CAWSVRSYEQYF TRBJ2-7 - TRBV30 - 12
TGTGCCAGCAGCGGGGACAGTTCTGGAAACACCATATATTTT CASSGDSSGNTIYF TRBJ1-3 TRBD1 TRBV13 - 14
TGTGCCAGCAGCTTAGAGAGGAGGGGGACAGGGTCTCAAGCTTTCTTT CASSLERRGTGSQAFF TRBJ1-1 TRBD1 TRBV7-3 - 16
TGCGCCAGCAGCCCTCCAGTGAGTTGGAGTGTCGACGAGCAGTACTTC CASSPPVSWSVDEQYF TRBJ2-7 - TRBV5-1 - 16
TGTGCCAGCAGTAAAGGGAGTGGGTACAATGAGCAGTTCTTC CASSKGSGYNEQFF TRBJ2-1 - TRBV2 - 14
TGTGCCAGCAGCGTAGGTCGGCTAGCGGGGGTCACAGATACGCAGTATTTT CASSVGRLAGVTDTQYF TRBJ2-3 TRBD2 TRBV9 - 17
TGTGCCAGCAGCGGTGCGAACACCGGGGAGCTGTTTTTT CASSGANTGELFF TRBJ2-2 - TRBV6-5 - 13
TGTGCCAGCAGCTTAACGGACAGGGTGGATTCCTCACCCCTCCACTTT CASSLTDRVDSSPLHF TRBJ1-6 TRBD1 TRBV7-2 once 16
TGTGCCTGGAGTACACTCCGGGACAGATACTTC CAWSTLRDRYF TRBJ2-7 TRBD1 TRBV30 - 11